Listed here are 13 T cell receptor beta chains from one sample, sequenced in a study of CD8+ T cells in alopecia areata. RNA extraction and reverse transcription yielded cDNA as sequencing template. Assay used: immunoSEQ multiplex PCR; TCRdb lists only in-frame clones, some missing. The table includes about 97,000 clones, less than 50% detected once. The sequencing sample was made of CD4+ T cells sorted from blood. The receptors come from a human donor with alopecia areata.

This clone turned up a few times. This chain links TRBV18 with TRBJ2-1; 8 nucleotides match TRBD1. The V and J ends lost 3 bases and 5 bases, in that order; junction bases with no gene match: 6. This CDR3 comprises 15 residues. The germline V gene encodes CDR1 KGHSH and CDR2 LQKENI. The CDR3 region is CASSPGQERNNEQFF. CDR3 nucleotides: TGTGCCAGCTCACCGGGACAGGAGCGGAACAATGAGCAGTTCTTC.

The V gene is TRBV30, the J gene TRBJ1-2; D might be TRBD1 (5 bases). Trimming took off 0 bases at V and 0 bases at J, with 11 bases between the two ends. This CDR3 has 15 residues. Looked up from germline, CDR1 is GTSNPN and CDR2 is SVGIG (reference sequence). CDR3 region: CAWSVHRTTNYGYTF. Written as DNA, the CDR3 is TGTGCCTGGAGTGTACATAGGACAACTAACTATGGCTACACCTTC.

This chain links TRBV30 with TRBJ2-7, with a weak D call TRBD1 (5 bases). Between the trimmed V and J ends, which lost 7 bases and 3 bases, there was a span of 19 bases. Per the germline V gene, CDR1 is GTSNPN and CDR2 is SVGIG (reference sequence). The CDR3 length is 14 residues. This chain's CDR3 is CAYHRSDIFYEQYF. Written as DNA, the CDR3 is TGTGCCTACCACCGCTCGGACATTTTCTACGAGCAGTACTTC.

The chain is built from TRBV30 and TRBJ2-5, with D uncertain. CDR1 and CDR2 (germline): GTSNPN, SVGIG (reference sequence). The V gene lost 0 bases and the J gene lost 1 base, with 9 bases spanning the gap. CDR3 length: 14 residues. In nucleotides, the CDR3 is TGTGCCTGGAGTGTTGGGCTGGCCCAAGAGACCCAGTACTTC. Its protein is CAWSVGLAQETQYF.

A few counts support this clone. The DNA for the CDR3 is TGTGCCAGCAGTCTCCAATCACGTGAAGCTTTCTTT. It specifies CASSLQSREAFF. V is TRBV2 and J is TRBJ1-1; no reliable D call. Trimming removed 5 bases from V and 7 bases from J, with 11 bases in between. The CDR3 loop spans 12 amino acids. Germline V gives CDR1 SNHLY, CDR2 FYNNEI.

V is TRBV7-2 and J is TRBJ1-2; possible D gene TRBD1, 5 bases. Trimming removed 5 bases at V and 2 bases at J, with 15 bases between. This CDR3 region has 15 residues. Germline CDR1 and CDR2: SGHTA and FQGNSA. CDR3 DNA: TGTGCCAGCAGCCCCTCCGGGGGGAAGAACTATGGCTACACCTTC. Translating gives CASSPSGGKNYGYTF.

The gene calls are TRBV11-3 and TRBJ2-1; tentatively, D is TRBD2 (5 bases). Deletions cut 2 bases from V and 7 bases from J, with 9 bases between. The CDR3 loop spans 13 amino acids. Per the germline V gene, CDR1 is SGHNT and CDR2 is YENEEA. The CDR3 sequence is CASSLYTGNEQFF. The DNA for the CDR3 is TGTGCCAGCAGCTTATACACGGGGAATGAGCAGTTCTTC.

The CDR3 DNA reads TGTGCCAGCAGCCCACGACAGGGTCCCACCGGGGAGCTGTTTTTT. Translating gives CASSPRQGPTGELFF. This chain links TRBV6-6 with TRBJ2-2, with 7 bases lining up with TRBD1. The ends lost 6 bases at V and 4 bases at J; junction bases unmatched: 8. Germline V lookup: CDR1 MNHNY, CDR2 SVGAGI (reference sequence). This CDR3 spans 15 amino acids.

The chain uses TRBV6-5 and TRBJ2-7; 8 positions agree with TRBD1. V shed 6 bases, J shed 6 bases, and the junction held 7 bases outside the gene matches. The CDR3 covers 13 residues. Germline values: CDR1 MNHEY, CDR2 SVGAGI. The CDR3 sequence: CASSRGDRGEQYF. The CDR3 nucleotides read TGTGCCAGCAGCCGCGGAGACAGGGGCGAGCAGTACTTC.

This clone appeared a few times. CDR3 nucleotide sequence: TGCGCCAGCAGCTTCTCCGTCGGGACACCTTACACCGGGGAGCTGTTTTTT. Its translation: CASSFSVGTPYTGELFF. The V and J genes are TRBV5-1 and TRBJ2-2; TRBD1 might be the D (6 bases). CDR3 length: 17 residues. CDR1 and CDR2 from the germline V gene are SGHRS and YFSETQ. Trimming cost V 2 bases and J 3 bases, with 17 bases left between them.

The V and J genes are TRBV30 and TRBJ2-7; 7 positions agree with TRBD1. Trimming took 3 bases from V and 12 from J; bases not matched to a gene: 8. The CDR3 length is 11 residues. Germline V CDR1 and CDR2: GTSNPN, SVGIG (reference sequence). This CDR3 is CAWRTGTVLYF. CDR3 DNA sequence: TGTGCCTGGAGAACCGGGACAGTGTTGTACTTC.

The chain links TRBV5-1 to TRBJ2-1; D not resolved. V dropped 4 bases and J dropped 0 bases, with 8 bases sitting between them. The CDR3 has 14 amino acids. Germline CDR1 reads SGHRS; CDR2 reads YFSETQ. The CDR3 reads CASSPISSYNEQFF. In DNA form, the CDR3 reads TGCGCCAGCAGCCCCATAAGCTCCTACAATGAGCAGTTCTTC.

The V call is TRBV29-1, the J call TRBJ2-7; 7 bases fit TRBD1. This CDR3 contains 13 residues. Per germline, CDR1 SQVTM and CDR2 ANQGSEA. J was trimmed by 3 bases and V by 6 bases; bases with no gene match: 8. CDR3 residues: CSVREGQFYEQYF. The CDR3 DNA reads as TGCAGCGTACGCGAGGGACAGTTCTACGAGCAGTACTTC.